The 8 T cell receptor beta chains listed next were all sequenced from one sample in a study of OX40 agonist ivuxolimab in advanced cancers. Sequenced by immunoSEQ multiplex PCR; TCRdb stores in-frame clones only, minus some. Seen here are fewer than 75,000 clones, roughly nine tenths observed once, and the top ten hold 2% to 2.5%. The sequencing used CD4+ or CD8+ T cells sorted from blood, collected in a trial of the OX40 agonist ivuxolimab. The receptors derive from an adult with an advanced solid tumor such as melanoma, head and neck, liver or kidney cancer.

This chain uses TRBV20-1 with TRBJ2-5, with D hard to call. The V gene's germline CDR1 is DFQATT and CDR2 SNEGSKA (reference sequence). This CDR3 has 10 amino acids. Between the trimmed V and J ends, which lost 2 bases and 7 bases, there was a span of 5 bases. Here the CDR3 reads CSARKVTQYF. CDR3 DNA: TGCAGTGCTAGAAAGGTGACCCAGTACTTC.

The chain couples TRBV11-3 to TRBJ1-3, with a possible D match to TRBD1 (5 bases). The CDR3 extends over 15 amino acids. Germline CDR1 SGHNT, CDR2 YENEEA. The V end was cut by 5 bases, the J end by 0 bases, with 11 bases between. CDR3 amino acids: CASSMRQSSGNTIYF. CDR3 nucleotides: TGTGCCAGCAGCATGAGACAGAGCTCTGGAAACACCATATATTTT.

This clone came up once. V usage is TRBV6-1 and J usage is TRBJ1-5; weak D call: TRBD1 (6 bases). The CDR3 spans 16 residues. The V end lost 6 bases, the J end lost 2 bases, and 17 bases lay between the germline ends. CDR1 and CDR2 from the germline V gene are MNHNS and SASEGT. The CDR3 nucleotides read TGTGCCAGCAGCGAAAGGGGGGCAAGGGGCAATCAGCCCCAGCATTTT. Translating gives CASSERGARGNQPQHF.

CDR3 residues: CASGAVQTGGYTF. CDR3 sequence (DNA): TGTGCCAGCGGGGCGGTTCAAACAGGGGGCTACACCTTC. The chain couples TRBV28 to TRBJ1-2; D might be TRBD1 (6 bases). The length of the CDR3 is 13 residues. V was pared by 8 bases and J by 8 bases, with 18 bases between. The V gene's germline CDR1 is MDHEN and CDR2 SYDVKM.

The chain links TRBV9 to TRBJ2-2; TRBD2 matches 7 bases. The junction had 6 bases not matched to a gene; V was cut back by 2 bases and J by 5 bases. This CDR3 has 15 amino acids. Germline values: CDR1 SGDLS, CDR2 YYNGEE. In DNA, the CDR3 is TGTGCCAGCAGCGTTGGAGGGGACTATACCGGGGAGCTGTTTTTT. As protein: CASSVGGDYTGELFF.

This clone was observed a single time. Its ends do not fully match the called genes, so a read error is possible. This chain joins TRBV7-3 and TRBJ2-2, with D possibly being TRBD2 (6 bases). The CDR3 spans 14 residues. From germline, CDR1 is SGHTA and CDR2 FQGTGA. In DNA form, the CDR3 reads TGTGCGAGCACGGCGGGGAAAAACACCGGGGAGCTGTTTTTT. Amino acid sequence: CASTAGKNTGELFF.

The chain links TRBV10-1 to TRBJ2-3; 7 positions agree with TRBD1. V dropped 5 bases and J dropped 3; count of bases not matched to a gene: 5. Germline V gene data show CDR1 as WNHNN and CDR2 as SYGVQD (reference sequence). This CDR3 has 14 amino acids. The CDR3 DNA reads as TGCGCCAGCAGTTGGCGGACAGGTACAGATACGCAGTATTTT. Its translation: CASSWRTGTDTQYF.

This clone was detected only a few times. V and J are TRBV27 and TRBJ1-5; a weak D match, TRBD1 (6 bases). The CDR3 totals 15 residues. In germline, CDR1 is MNHEY, CDR2 SMNVEV (reference sequence). The V end lost 2 bases, the J end lost 12 bases, and 20 bases lay between the germline ends. CDR3 sequence (DNA): TGTGCCAGCAGTTTAGGGGGGGCTGGGCCGTGGGGCCAGCATTTT. Protein product: CASSLGGAGPWGQHF.